The rows below give T cell receptor beta chains drawn from one sample of a study of T cell responses to AZD1222 COVID-19 vaccine. The protocol was immunoSEQ multiplex PCR, while the TCRdb copy is restricted to in-frame clones and leaves out a portion. The table shows 90,000 to 120,000 clones, with about 92% occurring only once. Sample: peripheral blood, taken 28 days after the second AZD1222 dose. These receptors were collected from an adult who received the AZD1222 COVID-19 vaccine. Both conserved end residues are part of each CDR3. The D gene is left open where the match is weak. The size entry is marked missing in some rows and otherwise reads once, few, many or a size class.

>TRBD1|TRBV30|.|TRBJ1-4
CAPPSSTGTGLSDNEKLFF
TGTGCCCCGCCCAGCTCGACCGGGACAGGGTTGTCTGATAATGAAAAACTGTTTTTT
>.|TRBV14|.|TRBJ2-7
CASSQSSYEQYF
TGTGCCAGCAGCCAATCCTCCTACGAGCAGTACTTC
>TRBD1|TRBV14|.|TRBJ1-1
CASSRAPGTVEAFF
TGTGCCAGCAGCCGCGCCCCCGGGACAGTTGAAGCTTTCTTT
>.|TRBV7-9|.|TRBJ2-7
CASSLVGNLQEQYF
TGTGCCAGCAGCTTAGTGGGGAACCTCCAGGAGCAGTACTTC
>.|TRBV7-3|once|TRBJ2-5
CASSDLGTGKTQYF
TGTGCCAGCAGCGATTTAGGGACGGGGAAGACCCAGTACTTC
>.|TRBV19|.|TRBJ2-2
CASHKLENTGELFF
TGTGCCAGTCATAAGCTGGAAAACACCGGGGAGCTGTTTTTT
>.|TRBV5-1|.|TRBJ1-2
CASSLQGGDYGYTF
TGCGCCAGCAGCTTGCAGGGAGGTGACTATGGCTACACCTTC
>.|TRBV10-3|.|TRBJ1-4
CAIGAGAGEEKLFF
TGTGCCATCGGAGCGGGGGCCGGGGAAGAAAAACTGTTTTTT
>.|TRBV30|.|TRBJ2-2
CAWSVLDPGELFF
TGTGCCTGGAGTGTATTAGATCCCGGGGAGCTGTTTTTT
>.|TRBV7-3|.|TRBJ2-1
CASSRDGFSYNEQFF
TGTGCCAGCAGCCGCGACGGCTTCTCCTACAATGAGCAGTTCTTC
>TRBD1|TRBV7-9|.|TRBJ2-2
CASSLGQGSTGELFF
TGTGCCAGCAGCTTGGGACAGGGGAGCACCGGGGAGCTGTTTTTT
>.|TRBV12-3/TRBV12-4|once|TRBJ1-6
CASSGRGTALHF
TGTGCCAGCAGCGGTAGGGGGACTGCCCTCCACTTT
>TRBD1|TRBV9|.|TRBJ1-3
CASSGQGGNTIYF
TGTGCCAGCAGCGGACAGGGGGGAAACACCATATATTTT
>.|TRBV13|.|TRBJ2-1
CASSSYNEQFF
TGTGCCAGCAGCTCCTACAATGAGCAGTTCTTC
>TRBD1|TRBV19|.|TRBJ1-2
CASSIPGTGSGYTF
TGTGCCAGTAGTATTCCCGGGACAGGGAGTGGCTACACCTTC
>TRBD1|TRBV2|.|TRBJ1-1
CASSRGTGGLMNTEAFF
TGTGCCAGCAGCCGTGGGACAGGGGGTCTTATGAACACTGAAGCTTTCTTT
>.|TRBV11-1|.|TRBJ2-5
CASSLGEAETQYF
TGTGCCAGCAGTCTAGGTGAGGCGGAGACCCAGTACTTC
>.|TRBV5-1|.|TRBJ1-4
CASSFLPAINEKLFF
TGCGCCAGCAGCTTCCTGCCTGCAATTAATGAAAAACTGTTTTTT
>.|TRBV29-1|few|TRBJ1-2
CSAAVGVGGYTF
TGCAGCGCCGCTGTGGGGGTTGGAGGCTACACCTTC
>TRBD1|TRBV28|.|TRBJ2-7
CASSIGQGAFGYEQYF
TGTGCCAGCAGTATCGGACAGGGGGCATTTGGGTACGAGCAGTACTTC
>.|TRBV6-5|once|TRBJ1-1
CASSYLVNTEAFF
TGTGCCAGCAGTTATCTCGTGAACACTGAAGCTTTCTTT
>TRBD1|TRBV5-1|.|TRBJ1-6
CASSQDRGNSPLHF
TGCGCCAGCAGCCAAGACAGGGGAAATTCACCCCTCCACTTT
>.|TRBV19|.|TRBJ1-2
CASSIGRQVQTPLHYGYTF
TGTGCCAGTAGTATAGGGAGACAGGTCCAAACTCCCCTACACTATGGCTACACCTTC
>.|TRBV19|.|TRBJ1-1
CASSTGIGATEAFF
TGTGCCAGTAGTACTGGGATTGGGGCCACTGAAGCTTTCTTT
>.|TRBV4-2|.|TRBJ2-5
CASSQDGTSLETQYF
TGTGCCAGCAGCCAAGACGGAACTAGTTTAGAGACCCAGTACTTC
>TRBD2|TRBV9|.|TRBJ2-1
CASSPSSRGGEQFF
TGTGCCAGCAGCCCCTCTAGTCGGGGGGGTGAGCAGTTCTTC
>.|TRBV7-9|.|TRBJ2-3
CASSLNTGYTDTQYF
TGTGCCAGCAGCTTAAACACAGGGTACACAGATACGCAGTATTTT
>.|TRBV6-6|.|TRBJ2-1
CASSPNLYNEQFF
TGTGCCAGCAGCCCTAACCTCTACAATGAGCAGTTCTTC
>.|TRBV29-1|once|TRBJ2-5
CSVENRPGKETQYF
TGCAGCGTTGAGAATCGGCCAGGGAAAGAGACCCAGTACTTC
>.|TRBV28|once|TRBJ2-7
CASSWVDSYEQYF
TGTGCCAGCAGTTGGGTGGATTCCTACGAGCAGTACTTC
>.|TRBV5-1|.|TRBJ1-4
CASSLLGGEKLFF
TGCGCCAGCAGCTTGTTGGGTGGTGAAAAACTGTTTTTT
>.|TRBV5-3|.|TRBJ2-4
CARSLRRKAKNIQYF
TGTGCCAGAAGCCTCCGGAGGAAAGCCAAAAACATTCAGTACTTC
>TRBD1|TRBV5-1|.|TRBJ2-7
CASSYYPGQDYEQYF
TGCGCCAGCAGCTACTATCCGGGACAGGACTACGAGCAGTACTTC
>TRBD2|TRBV29-1|.|TRBJ2-3
CSVEGGAGFGTDTQYF
TGCAGCGTTGAAGGGGGAGCGGGGTTCGGCACAGATACGCAGTATTTT
>TRBD1|TRBV6-6|.|TRBJ1-4
CASRDRGGEKLFF
TGTGCCAGTCGAGACAGGGGAGGTGAAAAACTGTTTTTT
>.|TRBV27|.|TRBJ2-2
CAASRGITGELFF
TGTGCAGCGAGCCGGGGAATTACCGGGGAGCTGTTTTTT
>TRBD2|TRBV10-3|.|TRBJ2-1
CAINTGLAGSYNEQFF
TGTGCCATCAATACCGGACTAGCGGGTTCCTACAATGAGCAGTTCTTC